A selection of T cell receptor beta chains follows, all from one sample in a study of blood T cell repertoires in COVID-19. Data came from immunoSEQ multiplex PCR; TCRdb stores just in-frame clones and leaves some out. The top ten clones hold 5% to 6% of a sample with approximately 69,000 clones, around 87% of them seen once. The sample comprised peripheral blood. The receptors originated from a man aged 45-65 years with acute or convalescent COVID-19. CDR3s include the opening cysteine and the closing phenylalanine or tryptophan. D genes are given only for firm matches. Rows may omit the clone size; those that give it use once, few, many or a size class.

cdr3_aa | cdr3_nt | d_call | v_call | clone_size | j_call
CASSSPRGREAQKTQYF | TGTGCCAGCAGTTCGCCGAGGGGGCGGGAGGCGCAGAAGACCCAGTACTTC | - | TRBV6-2/TRBV6-3 | - | TRBJ2-5
CAWRPRGLIYEQYF | TGTGCCTGGAGGCCCCGCGGGCTTATCTACGAGCAGTACTTC | - | TRBV30 | - | TRBJ2-7
CASSIVGSANTGELFF | TGTGCCAGTAGTATAGTAGGGAGCGCGAACACCGGGGAGCTGTTTTTT | - | TRBV19 | few | TRBJ2-2
CASSTSPGLAENNEQFF | TGTGCCAGCAGCACTAGTCCGGGACTAGCGGAGAACAATGAGCAGTTCTTC | TRBD2 | TRBV7-9 | - | TRBJ2-1
CATSDIKLAKNIQYF | TGTGCCACCAGTGACATCAAGCTAGCCAAAAACATTCAGTACTTC | - | TRBV24-1 | - | TRBJ2-4
CASGPTGNQNIQYF | TGCGCCAGCGGTCCGACTGGTAACCAAAACATTCAGTACTTC | - | TRBV5-1 | medium-sized | TRBJ2-4
CASSLKTGGDGYTF | TGTGCCAGCAGCTTAAAGACAGGGGGCGATGGCTACACCTTC | TRBD1 | TRBV7-9 | - | TRBJ1-2
CASSQGARNEQFF | TGTGCCAGCAGCCAGGGGGCACGCAATGAGCAGTTCTTC | TRBD1 | TRBV6-5 | - | TRBJ2-1
CASSRLAGVETQYF | TGTGCCAGCAGCCGCCTAGCGGGAGTAGAGACCCAGTACTTC | TRBD2 | TRBV5-4 | - | TRBJ2-5
CAISESTTADTQYF | TGTGCCATCAGTGAGTCGACAACAGCAGATACGCAGTATTTT | - | TRBV10-3 | - | TRBJ2-3
CASSYIASSSYNEQFF | TGTGCCAGCAGTTATATAGCGTCTAGCTCCTACAATGAGCAGTTCTTC | - | TRBV7-9 | - | TRBJ2-1
CASSSAEFIYEQYF | TGTGCCAGCAGCTCTGCGGAGTTCATCTACGAGCAGTACTTC | - | TRBV7-9 | - | TRBJ2-7
CASSLDRGEKLFF | TGTGCCAGCAGCTTGGACAGGGGCGAAAAACTGTTTTTT | TRBD1 | TRBV7-7 | few | TRBJ1-4
CASSLQGLGNQPQHF | TGTGCCAGCAGTCTACAGGGATTAGGCAATCAGCCCCAGCATTTT | - | TRBV6-2/TRBV6-3 | - | TRBJ1-5
CSASTAAYNEQFF | TGCAGTGCTAGTACAGCGGCGTACAATGAGCAGTTCTTC | - | TRBV20-1 | - | TRBJ2-1
CAITTGSNYTF | TGTGCCATCACGACAGGGTCGAACTACACCTTC | TRBD1 | TRBV10-3 | - | TRBJ1-2
CASSFIARGQFF | TGTGCCAGCAGCTTTATCGCTCGGGGGCAGTTCTTC | - | TRBV7-2 | - | TRBJ2-1
CASNPVGRLADYEQYF | TGTGCCAGCAATCCAGTGGGTCGGCTAGCGGATTACGAGCAGTACTTC | TRBD2 | TRBV27 | - | TRBJ2-7
CASSFTGQLGNQPQHF | TGTGCCAGCAGCTTTACCGGACAGTTAGGTAATCAGCCCCAGCATTTT | - | TRBV7-6 | - | TRBJ1-5
CASSASSRDEQFF | TGCGCCAGCAGTGCTAGTTCACGGGATGAGCAGTTCTTC | - | TRBV10-2 | - | TRBJ2-1
CASSPGTDTQYF | TGTGCCAGCAGCCCCGGCACAGATACGCAGTATTTT | - | TRBV6-6 | - | TRBJ2-3
CATSDLASGADTQYF | TGTGCCACCAGTGATTTGGCCTCAGGTGCAGATACGCAGTATTTT | - | TRBV24-1 | - | TRBJ2-3
CASSSPGQAEEKLFF | TGTGCCAGCAGTTCGCCGGGACAGGCTGAGGAAAAACTGTTTTTT | TRBD1 | TRBV6-5 | - | TRBJ1-4
CASSQRGREGPTGELFF | TGCGCCAGCAGCCAAAGGGGGCGGGAGGGCCCCACCGGGGAGCTGTTTTTT | TRBD2 | TRBV4-1 | - | TRBJ2-2
CASSLGAWDSPLHF | TGCGCCAGCAGCTTAGGGGCTTGGGATTCACCCCTCCACTTT | - | TRBV5-1 | - | TRBJ1-6
CASSLRDSVYEKLFF | TGTGCCAGCAGTCTCCGGGACAGTGTGTATGAAAAACTGTTTTTT | TRBD1 | TRBV14 | - | TRBJ1-4
CASTLDRGGSPLHF | TGCGCCAGCACCTTGGACAGGGGAGGATCACCCCTCCACTTT | TRBD1 | TRBV4-1 | - | TRBJ1-6
CASSVAPTSGGSYNEQFF | TGTGCCAGCAGCGTAGCCCCAACTAGCGGGGGTTCCTACAATGAGCAGTTCTTC | TRBD2 | TRBV9 | - | TRBJ2-1
CASGLGDSGFELFF | TGTGCTAGTGGTTTGGGGGATTCGGGATTCGAGCTGTTTTTT | - | TRBV12-5 | - | TRBJ2-2
CASSKGQGAAYEQYF | TGTGCCAGTAGTAAAGGGCAAGGGGCTGCCTACGAGCAGTACTTC | - | TRBV19 | - | TRBJ2-7
CASSAGQGARGNTIYF | TGTGCCAGCAGTGCCGGACAGGGGGCGCGAGGAAACACCATATATTTT | TRBD1 | TRBV6-1 | - | TRBJ1-3
CASSKEGGSNGEQFF | TGTGCCAGCAGCAAGGAGGGCGGGAGTAACGGTGAGCAGTTCTTC | - | TRBV21-1 | - | TRBJ2-1
CASSQGTNGHTQYF | TGCGCCAGCAGCCAGGGGACTAACGGTCATACGCAGTATTTT | - | TRBV5-1 | - | TRBJ2-3
CASSQTPRGIQYF | TGTGCCAGCAGCCAGACACCCCGGGGCATTCAGTACTTC | - | TRBV3-1/TRBV3-2 | - | TRBJ2-4
CASSQDRAGRSTDTQYF | TGTGCCAGCAGCCAAGATAGGGCAGGGAGGAGCACAGATACGCAGTATTTT | - | TRBV3-1/TRBV3-2 | once | TRBJ2-3
CATSDWPPNNEQFF | TGTGCCACCAGTGATTGGCCCCCAAACAATGAGCAGTTCTTC | - | TRBV24-1 | - | TRBJ2-1
CASSLAEAVGDTQYF | TGTGCCAGCAGCTTAGCGGAAGCGGTCGGGGATACGCAGTATTTT | - | TRBV7-2 | - | TRBJ2-3
CASRDRGRANYGYTF | TGCGCCAGCAGGGACAGGGGCCGTGCTAACTATGGCTACACCTTC | TRBD1 | TRBV4-1 | - | TRBJ1-2
CASSRTGATNQAGNTIYF | TGTGCCAGCAGCCGGACAGGGGCAACAAATCAAGCTGGAAACACCATATATTTT | TRBD1 | TRBV4-2 | - | TRBJ1-3
CASSPSIGRGLTF | TGTGCCAGCAGTCCGAGTATTGGCAGGGGATTGACCTTC | - | TRBV6-5 | - | TRBJ1-2
CASMREGNTEAFF | TGCGCCAGCATGAGGGAAGGGAACACTGAAGCTTTCTTT | - | TRBV5-1 | - | TRBJ1-1
CASSSGQLAGVGNEQFF | TGCGCCAGCAGCTCAGGACAACTAGCGGGAGTGGGGAATGAGCAGTTCTTC | TRBD2 | TRBV5-1 | - | TRBJ2-1
CASSVGGRALNTGELFF | TGTGCCAGCAGCGTCGGGGGGCGGGCCCTGAACACCGGGGAGCTGTTTTTT | - | TRBV7-2 | - | TRBJ2-2
CASSVGSSNQPQHF | TGTGCCAGCAGCGTAGGGAGTAGCAATCAGCCCCAGCATTTT | - | TRBV9 | - | TRBJ1-5
CASSFKGQGYTF | TGTGCCAGCAGTTTCAAGGGACAGGGCTACACCTTC | TRBD1 | TRBV6-5 | - | TRBJ1-2
CASSLVDGHPQGTQYF | TGTGCCAGCAGCTTAGTGGACGGACACCCCCAGGGGACCCAGTACTTC | - | TRBV7-9 | - | TRBJ2-5
CASTSGRDNEQFF | TGTGCCTCGACTAGCGGGAGGGACAATGAGCAGTTCTTC | TRBD2 | TRBV10-3 | - | TRBJ2-1
CASSPLAGGPVEQYF | TGTGCCAGCAGCCCCTTAGCGGGAGGGCCGGTCGAGCAGTACTTC | TRBD2 | TRBV7-9 | - | TRBJ2-7